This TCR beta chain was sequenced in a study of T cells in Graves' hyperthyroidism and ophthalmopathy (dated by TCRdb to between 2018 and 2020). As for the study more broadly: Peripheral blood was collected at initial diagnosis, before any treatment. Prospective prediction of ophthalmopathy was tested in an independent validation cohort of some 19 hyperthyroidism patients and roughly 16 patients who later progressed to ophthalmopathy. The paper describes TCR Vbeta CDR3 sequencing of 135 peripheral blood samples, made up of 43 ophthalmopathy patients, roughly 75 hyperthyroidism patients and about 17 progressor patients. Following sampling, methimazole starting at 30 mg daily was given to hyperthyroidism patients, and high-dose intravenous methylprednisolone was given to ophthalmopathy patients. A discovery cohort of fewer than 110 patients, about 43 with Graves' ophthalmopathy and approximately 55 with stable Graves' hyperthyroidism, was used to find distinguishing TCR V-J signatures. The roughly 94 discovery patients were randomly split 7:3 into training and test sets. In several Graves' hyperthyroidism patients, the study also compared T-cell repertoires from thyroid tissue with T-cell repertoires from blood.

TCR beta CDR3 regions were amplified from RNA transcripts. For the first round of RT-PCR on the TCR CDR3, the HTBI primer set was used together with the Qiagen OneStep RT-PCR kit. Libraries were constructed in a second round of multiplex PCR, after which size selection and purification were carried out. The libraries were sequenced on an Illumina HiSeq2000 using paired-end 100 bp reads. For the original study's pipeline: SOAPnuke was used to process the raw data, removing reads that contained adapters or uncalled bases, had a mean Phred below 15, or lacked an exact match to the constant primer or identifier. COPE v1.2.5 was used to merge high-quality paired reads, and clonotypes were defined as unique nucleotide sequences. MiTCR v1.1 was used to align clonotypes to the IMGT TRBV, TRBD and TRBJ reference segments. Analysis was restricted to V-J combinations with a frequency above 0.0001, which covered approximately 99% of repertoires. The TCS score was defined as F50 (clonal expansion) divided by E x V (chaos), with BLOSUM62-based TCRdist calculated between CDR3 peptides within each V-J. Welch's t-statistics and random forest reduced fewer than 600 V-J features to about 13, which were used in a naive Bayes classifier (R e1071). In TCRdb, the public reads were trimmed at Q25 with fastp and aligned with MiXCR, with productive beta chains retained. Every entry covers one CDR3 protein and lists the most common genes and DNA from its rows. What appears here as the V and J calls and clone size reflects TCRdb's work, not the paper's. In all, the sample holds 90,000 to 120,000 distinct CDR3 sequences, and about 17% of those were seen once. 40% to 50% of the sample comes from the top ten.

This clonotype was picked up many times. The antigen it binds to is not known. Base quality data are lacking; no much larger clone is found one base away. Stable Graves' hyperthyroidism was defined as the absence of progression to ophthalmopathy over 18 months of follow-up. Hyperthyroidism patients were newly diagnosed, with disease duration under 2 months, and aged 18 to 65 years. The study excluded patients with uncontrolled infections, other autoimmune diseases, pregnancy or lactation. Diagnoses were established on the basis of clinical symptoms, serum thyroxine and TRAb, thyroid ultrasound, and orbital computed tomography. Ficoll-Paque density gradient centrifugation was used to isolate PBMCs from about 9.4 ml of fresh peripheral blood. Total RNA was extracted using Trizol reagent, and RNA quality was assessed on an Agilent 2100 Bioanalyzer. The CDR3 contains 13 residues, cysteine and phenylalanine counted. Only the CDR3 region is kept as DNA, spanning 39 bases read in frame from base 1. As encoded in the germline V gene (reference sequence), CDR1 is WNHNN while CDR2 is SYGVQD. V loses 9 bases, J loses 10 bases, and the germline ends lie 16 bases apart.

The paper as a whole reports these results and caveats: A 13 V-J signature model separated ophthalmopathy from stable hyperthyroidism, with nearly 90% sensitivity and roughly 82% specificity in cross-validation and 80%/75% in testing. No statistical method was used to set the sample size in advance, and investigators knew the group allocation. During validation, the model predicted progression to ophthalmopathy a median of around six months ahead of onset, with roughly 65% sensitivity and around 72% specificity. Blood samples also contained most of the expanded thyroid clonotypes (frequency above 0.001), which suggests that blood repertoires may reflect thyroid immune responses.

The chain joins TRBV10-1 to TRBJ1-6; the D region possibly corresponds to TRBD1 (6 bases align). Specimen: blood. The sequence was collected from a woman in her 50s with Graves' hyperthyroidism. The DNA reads TGCGCCAGTTCCACAGGGATGGGATCACCCCTCCACTTT. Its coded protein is CASSTGMGSPLHF.